These T cell receptor beta chains were read from a single sample in a study of OX40 agonist ivuxolimab in advanced cancers. TCRdb's copy holds only in-frame clones and misses some; the assay was immunoSEQ multiplex PCR. Of 66,000 or so clones listed, approximately 92% are singletons. The sample was CD4+ or CD8+ T cells sorted from blood, taken in a trial of the OX40 agonist ivuxolimab. Every receptor here comes from an adult with an advanced solid tumor such as melanoma, head and neck, liver or kidney cancer. CDR3s include the opening cysteine and the closing phenylalanine or tryptophan.

v_gene	CDR3aa
TRBV4-1	CASSLNFLGPYEQYF
TRBV7-9	CASSSMDGKGTEAFF
TRBV9	CASSPLRTDTQYF
TRBV6-5	CASRSYQPDGYTF
TRBV12-5	CASGLGIGVTEAFF
TRBV28	CASSLFYRDQPQHF
TRBV28	CASSLVGGNTEAFF
TRBV28	CASSPGQGATYNEQFF
TRBV7-3	CATSSLAGGFYTQYF
TRBV15	CATSRADRSNQPQHF